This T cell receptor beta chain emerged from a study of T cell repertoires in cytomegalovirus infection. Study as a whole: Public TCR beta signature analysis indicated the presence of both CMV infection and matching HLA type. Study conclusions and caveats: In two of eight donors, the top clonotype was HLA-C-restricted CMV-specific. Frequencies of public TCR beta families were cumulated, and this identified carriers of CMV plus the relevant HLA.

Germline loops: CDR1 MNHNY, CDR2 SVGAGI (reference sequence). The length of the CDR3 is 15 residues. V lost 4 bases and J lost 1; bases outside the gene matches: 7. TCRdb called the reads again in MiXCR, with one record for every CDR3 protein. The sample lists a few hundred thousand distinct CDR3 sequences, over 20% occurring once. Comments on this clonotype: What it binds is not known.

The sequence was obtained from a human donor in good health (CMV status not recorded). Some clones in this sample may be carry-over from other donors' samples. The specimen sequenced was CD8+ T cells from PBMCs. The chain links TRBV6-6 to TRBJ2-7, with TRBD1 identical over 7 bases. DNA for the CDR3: TGTGCCAGCAGTTCCCAGACAGGGACGTCCTACGAGCAGTACTTC. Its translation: CASSSQTGTSYEQYF.